Shown below are 24 T cell receptor beta chains from a single sample sequenced in a study of blood T cell repertoires in COVID-19. Some clones are missing from TCRdb's copy, which holds only in-frame ones; the method was immunoSEQ multiplex PCR. The sample holds about 220,000 clones, 82% seen once. The sample consisted of peripheral blood. All receptors come from a woman aged 70-85 years with COVID-19, enrolled during active disease.

This clone showed up just a few times. The V call is TRBV5-6, the J call TRBJ2-3, with D perhaps TRBD2 (6 bases). Germline V CDR1 and CDR2: SGHDT, YYEEEE. The CDR3 extends over 15 amino acids. V was shortened by 5 bases and J by 4 bases, with 17 bases between the two germline ends. CDR3 in DNA: TGTGCCAGCAGTCCCGGGAAGGGGAGGCCAGATACGCAGTATTTT. Protein product: CASSPGKGRPDTQYF.

This rearrangement joins TRBV5-1 to TRBJ2-2, with 9 bases identical to TRBD2. Per germline, CDR1 SGHRS and CDR2 YFSETQ. Germline trimming cut 6 bases from V and 1 base from J; bases unmatched to any gene: 7. The CDR3 has 16 amino acids. The CDR3 coding sequence is TGCGCCAGCACCCTGGGGACTAGCAAGAACACCGGGGAGCTGTTTTTT. This encodes CASTLGTSKNTGELFF. Filled out from reference TRBV5-1 and TRBJ2-2, the complete variable domain reads KAGVTQTPRYLIKTRGQQVTLSCSPISGHRSVSWYQQTPGQGLQFLFEYFSETQRNKGNFPGRFSGRQFSNSRSEMNVSTLELGDSALYLCASTLGTSKNTGELFFGEGSRLTVL.

This sequence joins TRBV7-2 and TRBJ2-7; tentatively, D is TRBD2 (5 bases). The length of the CDR3 is 14 residues. V lost 5 bases and J 2 bases, leaving 13 bases between the germline ends. The germline V gene has CDR1 SGHTA and CDR2 FQGNSA. CDR3 in amino acids: CASSLGVVPYEQYF. For the CDR3, the DNA is TGTGCCAGCAGCCTCGGGGTGGTCCCCTACGAGCAGTACTTC. The complete variable domain, with remaining parts taken from reference TRBV7-2 and TRBJ2-7, reads GAGVSQSPSNKVTEKGKDVELRCDPISGHTALYWYRQSLGQGLEFLIYFQGNSAPDKSGLPSDRFSAERTGGSVSTLTIQRTQQEDSAVYLCASSLGVVPYEQYFGPGTRLTVT.

This chain links TRBV25-1 with TRBJ1-1; D perhaps matches TRBD1 (6 bases). The germline CDR1 and CDR2 sequences are MGHDK and SYGVNS. The V gene lost 7 bases and the J gene lost 11 bases, with 17 bases spanning the gap. The CDR3 is 12 amino acids. CDR3 DNA sequence: TGTGCCAGCAAAGCGGGGGGCAGTAAGGCTTTCTTT. This encodes CASKAGGSKAFF.

In its sample, this clone was seen once. The gene calls are TRBV9 and TRBJ2-1; 10 positions agree with TRBD2. The CDR3 loop spans 16 amino acids. Trimming took 0 bases from V and 4 from J; bases not matched to a gene: 4. Germline V CDR1 and CDR2: SGDLS, YYNGEE. In nucleotides, the CDR3 is TGTGCCAGCAGCGTAGCTCCAGCGGGGGGGTACAATGAGCAGTTCTTC. This codes for CASSVAPAGGYNEQFF. Full variable domain (rest looked up from reference TRBV9 and TRBJ2-1): DSGVTQTPKHLITATGQRVTLRCSPRSGDLSVYWYQQSLDQGLQFLIQYYNGEERAKGNILERFSAQQFPDLHSELNLSSLELGDSALYFCASSVAPAGGYNEQFFGPGTRLTVL.

The chain uses TRBV18 and TRBJ1-1; D is possibly TRBD1 (5 bases). The germline gives CDR1 KGHSH, CDR2 LQKENI. The CDR3 has 15 residues. V was clipped by 4 bases and J by 1 base, with 13 bases between them. Here the CDR3 reads CASSLGQATNTEAFF. As DNA, the CDR3 is TGTGCCAGCTCACTGGGGCAGGCGACGAACACTGAAGCTTTCTTT.

The chain uses TRBV28 and TRBJ2-3; no clear D gene. V lost 4 bases to trimming and J lost 0 bases, with 17 bases between them. The CDR3 is 17 amino acids. Per germline, CDR1 MDHEN and CDR2 SYDVKM. The CDR3 here is CASSSPHFERSTDTQYF. CDR3 nucleotide sequence: TGTGCCAGCAGTTCCCCCCACTTTGAGCGTAGCACAGATACGCAGTATTTT.

V is TRBV28 and J is TRBJ2-7; the D gene is possibly TRBD1 (6 bases). The CDR3 is 15 residues long. Germline V gene lookup returns CDR1 MDHEN and CDR2 SYDVKM. V lost 3 bases and J 0 bases, leaving 12 bases between the germline ends. The CDR3 reads CASSFLPGDSYEQYF. CDR3 DNA: TGTGCCAGCAGTTTTCTGCCAGGGGACTCCTACGAGCAGTACTTC.

The V gene is TRBV19, the J gene TRBJ1-2; TRBD1 matches at 7 bases. The V gene's germline CDR1 is LNHDA and CDR2 SQIVND (reference sequence). CDR3 length: 14 residues. J lost 0 bases, V lost 6 bases, and 4 bases had no gene match. CDR3 coding DNA: TGTGCCAGTAGGGGGACAGATACTAACTATGGCTACACCTTC. Encoded protein: CASRGTDTNYGYTF.

V and J are TRBV25-1 and TRBJ2-1, with 10 bases aligning to TRBD1. Germline V lookup: CDR1 MGHDK, CDR2 SYGVNS. Trimming cost V 4 bases and J 2 bases; bases outside gene matches: 5. This CDR3 has 16 residues. The CDR3 spells CASSGWDRGTYNEQFF. CDR3 nucleotide sequence: TGTGCCAGCAGTGGCTGGGACAGGGGAACCTACAATGAGCAGTTCTTC. The entire variable domain, with the rest obtained from reference TRBV25-1 and TRBJ2-1, is as follows: EADIYQTPRYLVIGTGKKITLECSQTMGHDKMYWYQQDPGMELHLIHYSYGVNSTEKGDLSSESTVSRIRTEHFPLTLESARPSHTSQYLCASSGWDRGTYNEQFFGPGTRLTVL.

This chain connects TRBV28 to TRBJ2-2; D is possibly TRBD2 (6 bases). Trimming cost V 2 bases and J 5 bases, with 9 bases left between them. The CDR3 sequence is 14 residues long. Germline lookup yields CDR1 MDHEN and CDR2 SYDVKM. The CDR3 DNA is TGTGCCAGCAGTTTACCTGGGGGGACCGGGGAGCTGTTTTTT. This encodes CASSLPGGTGELFF. The entire variable domain, with the rest obtained from reference TRBV28 and TRBJ2-2, is as follows: DVKVTQSSRYLVKRTGEKVFLECVQDMDHENMFWYRQDPGLGLRLIYFSYDVKMKEKGDIPEGYSVSREKKERFSLILESASTNQTSMYLCASSLPGGTGELFFGEGSRLTVL.

The J gene is TRBJ2-2, the V gene TRBV28, with TRBD1 identical over 7 bases. The CDR3 runs to 14 residues. With 6 bases clipped from V and 6 bases from J, the junction kept 7 bases outside the gene matches. Germline V gene sequence: CDR1 MDHEN, CDR2 SYDVKM. The CDR3 loop is CASRTGIHAGELFF. The CDR3 DNA reads TGTGCCAGCAGGACAGGGATTCACGCCGGGGAGCTGTTTTTT.

The chain has TRBV5-1 and TRBJ1-5, with D maybe TRBD1 (6 bases). The germline V gene encodes CDR1 SGHRS and CDR2 YFSETQ. This CDR3 spans 15 amino acids. V was trimmed by 4 bases and J by 5 bases, leaving 16 bases between them. This chain's CDR3 is CASSVVDRADQPQHF. In DNA form, the CDR3 reads TGCGCCAGCAGCGTAGTGGACAGAGCGGATCAGCCCCAGCATTTT.

The chain recombines TRBV11-2 with TRBJ1-1; 8 bases are shared with TRBD1. CDR3 length: 14 amino acids. The J segment lost 6 bases and the V segment lost 5 bases, leaving 8 bases of the junction unmatched. Germline CDR1 is SGHAT and CDR2 is FQNNGV. CDR3 region: CASSRTGKDAEAFF. In nucleotides, the CDR3 is TGTGCCAGCAGCCGGACAGGGAAAGACGCTGAAGCTTTCTTT. Together with reference TRBV11-2 and TRBJ1-1, the CDR3 gives the full variable domain: EAGVAQSPRYKIIEKRQSVAFWCNPISGHATLYWYQQILGQGPKLLIQFQNNGVVDDSQLPKDRFSAERLKGVDSTLKIQPAKLEDSAVYLCASSRTGKDAEAFFGQGTRLTVV.

The chain couples TRBV4-1 to TRBJ2-1; 9 bases match TRBD2. This CDR3 region has 16 residues. V shed 5 bases and J 3 bases; nucleotides not matched to a gene: 8. Germline lookup yields CDR1 MGHRA and CDR2 YSYEKL. CDR3 region: CASSSLAGVLYNEQFF. The CDR3 DNA is TGCGCCAGCAGCTCCTTAGCGGGAGTACTCTACAATGAGCAGTTCTTC.

The V gene is TRBV19, the J gene TRBJ1-5; 7 bases line up with TRBD1. CDR3 size: 15 residues. J lost 2 bases, V lost 8 bases, and 9 bases had no gene match. CDR1 is LNHDA, CDR2 SQIVND, per germline (reference sequence). This chain's CDR3 is CASQLQGVGNQPQHF. In nucleotides, the CDR3 is TGTGCCAGTCAACTTCAGGGGGTTGGCAATCAGCCCCAGCATTTT.

The CDR3 is CASFSRGQPQHF. The CDR3 DNA reads as TGTGCCAGCTTTTCACGGGGACAGCCCCAGCATTTT. The V and J genes are TRBV6-5 and TRBJ1-5; D not certain. Trimming left V 8 bases short and J 7 bases short, with 12 bases between. The germline V gene has CDR1 MNHEY and CDR2 SVGAGI. This CDR3 comprises 12 residues.

The CDR3 sequence: CATSRGAGLNEKLFF. DNA for the CDR3: TGTGCCACCAGCAGAGGGGCAGGGCTTAATGAAAAACTGTTTTTT. The J gene is TRBJ1-4, the V gene TRBV15; tentatively, D is TRBD1 (5 bases). With 1 base removed from V and 4 bases from J, the gap between germline ends came to 10 bases. Per the germline V gene, CDR1 is LNHNV and CDR2 is YYDKDF (reference sequence). The CDR3 extends over 15 amino acids. The variable domain in full, completed from reference TRBV15 and TRBJ1-4, reads DAMVIQNPRYQVTQFGKPVTLSCSQTLNHNVMYWYQQKSSQAPKLLFHYYDKDFNNEADTPDNFQSRRPNTSFCFLDIRSPGLGDTAMYLCATSRGAGLNEKLFFGSGTQLSVL.

The rearrangement joins TRBV9 to TRBJ2-6, with TRBD1 as a possible D gene (5 bases). The CDR3 runs to 18 residues. The ends were cut back, 1 base at V and 0 bases at J, with 14 bases in the middle. In germline, CDR1 is SGDLS, CDR2 YYNGEE. The CDR3 loop is CASSVRGVRNSGANVLTF. The CDR3 DNA reads as TGTGCCAGCAGCGTAAGGGGCGTACGGAACTCTGGGGCCAACGTCCTGACTTTC.

This chain links TRBV5-1 with TRBJ2-7; TRBD2 matches at 8 bases. From germline, CDR1 is SGHRS and CDR2 YFSETQ. The V segment lost 2 bases and the J segment 2 bases; nucleotides outside the gene matches: 12. The CDR3 is 17 residues long. CDR3 protein: CASSLGRTGGSPYEQYF. In DNA, the CDR3 is TGCGCCAGCAGCTTAGGTAGAACGGGAGGGTCGCCCTACGAGCAGTACTTC. Filled out from reference TRBV5-1 and TRBJ2-7, the complete variable domain reads KAGVTQTPRYLIKTRGQQVTLSCSPISGHRSVSWYQQTPGQGLQFLFEYFSETQRNKGNFPGRFSGRQFSNSRSEMNVSTLELGDSALYLCASSLGRTGGSPYEQYFGPGTRLTVT.

The chain uses TRBV2 and TRBJ1-2; TRBD1 matches 9 bases. This CDR3 contains 14 residues. Losses at the gene ends were 4 bases for V and 5 bases for J; bases not matched to a gene: 5. CDR1 SNHLY and CDR2 FYNNEI come from the germline V gene. CDR3 residues: CASSVDRGKYGYTF. CDR3 in DNA: TGTGCCAGCAGTGTGGACAGGGGAAAGTATGGCTACACCTTC.

The V and J genes are TRBV5-8 and TRBJ2-1; TRBD2 aligns across 9 bases. Trimming took 4 bases from V and 2 from J; bases not matched to a gene: 10. The CDR3 has 17 amino acids. In germline, CDR1 is SGHTS, CDR2 YDEGEE. This chain's CDR3 is CASSQGRLAETYNEQFF. DNA for the CDR3: TGTGCCAGCAGCCAAGGGAGACTAGCGGAAACCTACAATGAGCAGTTCTTC.

This clone was detected once. This chain links TRBV11-2 with TRBJ1-3; D uncertain. Germline CDR1 is SGHAT and CDR2 is FQNNGV. The CDR3 contains 13 residues. V lost 11 bases to trimming and J lost 0 bases, with 11 bases between them. This CDR3 reads CAASTSSGNTIYF. DNA of the CDR3: TGTGCCGCCTCAACTAGCTCTGGAAACACCATATATTTT.

This clone came up a few times. The V call is TRBV5-1, the J call TRBJ2-7; TRBD1 might be the D (6 bases). The CDR3 contains 15 residues. CDR1 is SGHRS, CDR2 YFSETQ, per germline. The V end lost 3 bases, the J end lost 2 bases, and 15 bases lay between the germline ends. The CDR3 loop is CASSSPQGQTYEQYF. CDR3 nucleotide sequence: TGCGCCAGCAGCTCCCCGCAAGGACAGACCTACGAGCAGTACTTC.